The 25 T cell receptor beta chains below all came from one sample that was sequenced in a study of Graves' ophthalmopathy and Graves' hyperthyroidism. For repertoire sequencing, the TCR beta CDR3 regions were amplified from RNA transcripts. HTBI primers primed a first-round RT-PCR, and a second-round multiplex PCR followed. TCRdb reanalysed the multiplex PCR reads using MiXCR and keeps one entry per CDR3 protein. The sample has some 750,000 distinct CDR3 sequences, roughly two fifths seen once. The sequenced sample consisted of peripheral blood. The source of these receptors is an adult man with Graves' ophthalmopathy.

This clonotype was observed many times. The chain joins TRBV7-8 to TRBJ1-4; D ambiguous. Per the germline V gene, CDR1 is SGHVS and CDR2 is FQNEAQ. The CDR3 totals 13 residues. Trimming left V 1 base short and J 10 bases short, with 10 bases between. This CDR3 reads CASSLGGEGKLFF. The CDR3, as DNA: TGTGCCAGCAGCTTAGGCGGTGAGGGAAAACTGTTTTTT.

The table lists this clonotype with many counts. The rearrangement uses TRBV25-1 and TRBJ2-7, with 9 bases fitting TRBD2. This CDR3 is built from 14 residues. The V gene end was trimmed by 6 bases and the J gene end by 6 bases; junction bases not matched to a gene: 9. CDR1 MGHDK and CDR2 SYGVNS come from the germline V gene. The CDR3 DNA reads TGTGCCAGCAGAAGAGCGGGAGGTGCTTCCGAGCAGTACTTC. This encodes CASRRAGGASEQYF.

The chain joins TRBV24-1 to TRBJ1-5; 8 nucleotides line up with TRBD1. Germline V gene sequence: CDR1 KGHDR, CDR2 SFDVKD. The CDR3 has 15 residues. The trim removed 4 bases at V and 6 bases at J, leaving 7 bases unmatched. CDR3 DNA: TGTGCCACCAGTGACGGTACAGGGGGAGGTCAGCCCCAGCATTTT. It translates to CATSDGTGGGQPQHF.

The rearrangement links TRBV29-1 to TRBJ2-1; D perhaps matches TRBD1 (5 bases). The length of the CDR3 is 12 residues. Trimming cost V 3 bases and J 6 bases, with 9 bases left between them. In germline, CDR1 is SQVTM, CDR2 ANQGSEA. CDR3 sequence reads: CSVESGPNEQFF. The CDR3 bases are TGCAGCGTTGAGTCAGGGCCCAATGAGCAGTTCTTC.

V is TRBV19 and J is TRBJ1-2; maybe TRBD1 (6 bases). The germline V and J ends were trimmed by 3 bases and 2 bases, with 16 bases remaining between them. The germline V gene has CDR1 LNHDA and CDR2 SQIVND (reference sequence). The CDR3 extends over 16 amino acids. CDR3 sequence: CASSIQSTGQNYGYTF. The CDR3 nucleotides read TGTGCCAGTAGTATTCAATCGACAGGACAAAACTATGGCTACACCTTC.

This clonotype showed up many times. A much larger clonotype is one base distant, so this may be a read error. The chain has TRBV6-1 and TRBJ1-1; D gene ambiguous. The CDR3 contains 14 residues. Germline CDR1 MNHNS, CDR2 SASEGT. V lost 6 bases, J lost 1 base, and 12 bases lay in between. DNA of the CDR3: TGTGCCAGCAGCGTAGGAACAGAGAACACTGAAGCTTTCTTT. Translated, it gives CASSVGTENTEAFF.

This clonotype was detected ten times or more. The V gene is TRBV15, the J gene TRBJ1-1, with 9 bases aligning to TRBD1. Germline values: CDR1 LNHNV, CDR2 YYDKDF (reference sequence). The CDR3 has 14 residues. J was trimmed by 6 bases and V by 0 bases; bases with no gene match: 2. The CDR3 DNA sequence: TGTGCCACCAGCAGAGACCGGGACAGGGCTGAAGCTTTCTTT. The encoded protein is CATSRDRDRAEAFF.

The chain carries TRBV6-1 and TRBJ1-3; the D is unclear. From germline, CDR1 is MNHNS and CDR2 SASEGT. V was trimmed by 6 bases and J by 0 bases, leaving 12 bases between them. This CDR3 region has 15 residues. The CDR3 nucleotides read TGTGCCAGCAGAAGTCGCTGGAGCTCTGGAAACACCATATATTTT. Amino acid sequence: CASRSRWSSGNTIYF.

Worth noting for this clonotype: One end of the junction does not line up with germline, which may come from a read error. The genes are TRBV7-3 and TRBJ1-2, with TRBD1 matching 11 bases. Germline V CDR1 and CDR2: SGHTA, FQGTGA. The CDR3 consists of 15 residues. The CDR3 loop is CASSARGDRGNGYTF. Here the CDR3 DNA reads TGCGCCAGCAGCGCGCGAGGGGACAGGGGGAATGGCTACACCTTC.

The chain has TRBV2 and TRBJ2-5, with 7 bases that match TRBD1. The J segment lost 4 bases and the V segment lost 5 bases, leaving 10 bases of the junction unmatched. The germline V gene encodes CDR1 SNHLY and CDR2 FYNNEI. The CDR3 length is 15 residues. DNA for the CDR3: TGTGCCAGCAGTTACTCGAAGGGGGCAGGAGAGACCCAGTACTTC. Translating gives CASSYSKGAGETQYF. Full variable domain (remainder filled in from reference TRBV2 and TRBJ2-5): EPEVTQTPSHQVTQMGQEVILRCVPISNHLYFYWYRQILGQKVEFLVSFYNNEISEKSEIFDDQFSVERPDGSNFTLKIRSTKLEDSAMYFCASSYSKGAGETQYFGPGTRLLVL.

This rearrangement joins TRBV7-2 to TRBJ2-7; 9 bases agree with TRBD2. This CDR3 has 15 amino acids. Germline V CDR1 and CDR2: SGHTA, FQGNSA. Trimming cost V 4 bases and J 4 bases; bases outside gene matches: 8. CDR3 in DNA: TGTGCCAGCAGCTACTTAGCGGGAGCAGGGTACGAGCAGTACTTC. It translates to CASSYLAGAGYEQYF.

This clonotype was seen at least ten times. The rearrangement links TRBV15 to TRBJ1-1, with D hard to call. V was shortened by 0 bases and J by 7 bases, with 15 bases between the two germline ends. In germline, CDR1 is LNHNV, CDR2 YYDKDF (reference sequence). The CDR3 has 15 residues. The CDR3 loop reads CATSRDLQIRGEAFF. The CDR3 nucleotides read TGTGCCACCAGCAGAGATCTCCAGATTAGAGGTGAAGCTTTCTTT.

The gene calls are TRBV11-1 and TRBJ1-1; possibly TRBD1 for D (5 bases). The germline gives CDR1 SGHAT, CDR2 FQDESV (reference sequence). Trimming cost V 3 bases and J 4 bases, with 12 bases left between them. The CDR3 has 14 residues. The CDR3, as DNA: TGTGCCAGCAGCTTGGGGCGGTTGAGCACTGAAGCTTTCTTT. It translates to CASSLGRLSTEAFF.

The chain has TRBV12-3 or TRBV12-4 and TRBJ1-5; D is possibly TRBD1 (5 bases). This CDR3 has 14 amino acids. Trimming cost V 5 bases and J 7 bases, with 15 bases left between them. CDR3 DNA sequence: TGTGCCAGCAGTCCTGACAGTGACAGCCAGCCCCAGCATTTT. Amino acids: CASSPDSDSQPQHF.

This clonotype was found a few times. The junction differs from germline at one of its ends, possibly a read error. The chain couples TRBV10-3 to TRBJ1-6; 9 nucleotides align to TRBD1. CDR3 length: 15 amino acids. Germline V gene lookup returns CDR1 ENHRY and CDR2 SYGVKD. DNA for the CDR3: TGTGCCAGCAGTTACAGGGGGCCTTATAATTCACCCCTCCACTTT. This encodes CASSYRGPYNSPLHF.

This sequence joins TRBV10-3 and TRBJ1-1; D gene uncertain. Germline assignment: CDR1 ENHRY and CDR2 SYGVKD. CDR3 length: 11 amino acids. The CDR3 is CAMRIDTEAFF. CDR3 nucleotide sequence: TGTGCTATGAGGATTGACACTGAAGCTTTCTTT.

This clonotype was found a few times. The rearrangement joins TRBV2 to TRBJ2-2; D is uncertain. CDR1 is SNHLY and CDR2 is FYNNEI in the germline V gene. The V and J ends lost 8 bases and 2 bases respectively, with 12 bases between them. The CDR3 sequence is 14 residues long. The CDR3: CASVASENTGELFF. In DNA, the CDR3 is TGTGCCAGCGTTGCGTCAGAAAACACCGGGGAGCTGTTTTTT.

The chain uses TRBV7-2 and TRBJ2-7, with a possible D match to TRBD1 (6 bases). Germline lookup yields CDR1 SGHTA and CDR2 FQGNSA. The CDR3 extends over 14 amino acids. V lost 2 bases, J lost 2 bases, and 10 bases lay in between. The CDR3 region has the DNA TGTGCCAGCAGCTTACCCACAGGGCCCTACGAGCAGTACTTC. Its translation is CASSLPTGPYEQYF.

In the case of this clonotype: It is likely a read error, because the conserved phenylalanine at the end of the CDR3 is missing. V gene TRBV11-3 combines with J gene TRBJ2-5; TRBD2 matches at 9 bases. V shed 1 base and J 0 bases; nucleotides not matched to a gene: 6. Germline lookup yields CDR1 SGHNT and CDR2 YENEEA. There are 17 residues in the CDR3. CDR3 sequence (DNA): TGTGCCAGCAGCTTAGGAGCGGGGGGTATGAACCAAGAGACCCAGTACTCC. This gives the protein CASSLGAGGMNQETQYS.

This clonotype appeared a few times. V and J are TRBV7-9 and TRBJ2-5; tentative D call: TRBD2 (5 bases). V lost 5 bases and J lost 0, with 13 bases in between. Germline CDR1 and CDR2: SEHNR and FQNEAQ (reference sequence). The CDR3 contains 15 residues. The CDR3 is CASSQTTTNQETQYF. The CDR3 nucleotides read TGTGCCAGCAGCCAGACTACAACCAACCAAGAGACCCAGTACTTC.

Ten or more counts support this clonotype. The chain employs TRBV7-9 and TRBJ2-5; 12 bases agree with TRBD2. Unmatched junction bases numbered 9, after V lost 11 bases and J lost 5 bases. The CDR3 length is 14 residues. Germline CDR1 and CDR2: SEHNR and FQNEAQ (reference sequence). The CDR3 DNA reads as TGTGCCGAAAAACTAGCGGGAGGAACGGAGACCCAGTACTTC. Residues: CAEKLAGGTETQYF.

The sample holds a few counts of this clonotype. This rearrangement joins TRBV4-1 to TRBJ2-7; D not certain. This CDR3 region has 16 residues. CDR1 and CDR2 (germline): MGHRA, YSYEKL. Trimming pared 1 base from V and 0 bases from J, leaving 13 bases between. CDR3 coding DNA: TGCGCCAGCAGCCAAGTTGTGAGATCGAGCTCCTACGAGCAGTACTTC. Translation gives CASSQVVRSSSYEQYF.

This chain's CDR3 is CASSQQRQGFYEQYF. The CDR3 DNA sequence: TGTGCCAGCAGCCAACAAAGACAGGGGTTCTACGAGCAGTACTTC. The gene calls are TRBV14 and TRBJ2-7, with 8 bases fitting TRBD1. Germline V gene lookup returns CDR1 SGHDN and CDR2 FVKESK. The V gene end was trimmed by 2 bases and the J gene end by 3 bases; junction bases not matched to a gene: 6. This CDR3 spans 15 amino acids.

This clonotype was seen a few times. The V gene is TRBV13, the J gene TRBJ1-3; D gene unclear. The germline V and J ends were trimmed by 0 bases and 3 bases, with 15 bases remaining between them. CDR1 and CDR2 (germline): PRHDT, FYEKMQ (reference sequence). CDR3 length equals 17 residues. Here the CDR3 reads CASSLGVPQSVGNTIYF. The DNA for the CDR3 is TGTGCCAGCAGCTTAGGCGTTCCCCAATCGGTTGGAAACACCATATATTTT.

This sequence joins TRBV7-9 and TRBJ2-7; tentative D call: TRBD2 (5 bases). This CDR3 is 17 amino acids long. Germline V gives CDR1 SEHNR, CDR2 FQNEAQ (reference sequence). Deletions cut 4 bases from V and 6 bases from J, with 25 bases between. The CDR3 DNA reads TGTGCCAGCAGCTCCCGGAAAGCGGACGGCGCTACCTCCGAGCAGTACTTC. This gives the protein CASSSRKADGATSEQYF.